The entry below gives a single T cell receptor beta chain sequence along with its context. Its specificity is unknown. V shed 5 bases, J shed 5 bases, and the junction held 8 bases outside the gene matches. CDR1 is SEHNR, CDR2 FQNEAQ, per germline (reference sequence). The CDR3 is made up of 15 amino acids. This sample is drawn from a study of cytomegalovirus exposure and HLA in healthy donors. Primers: 60 Vbeta forward and 13 Jbeta reverse. Assay: immunoSEQ multiplex PCR; the TCRdb copy retains only in-frame clones and omits some. The sample lists about 160,000 clones; roughly 87% were seen once. Findings and limits, study-wide: Several top significant clusters appeared, in a later analysis, to be linked to common viral pathogens.

This TCR came from a girl between 10 and 17 years old in good health and CMV-seropositive. This chain joins TRBV7-9 and TRBJ2-1, with 8 bases that match TRBD2. The specimen sequenced was PBMCs. CDR3 sequence: CASSVPGLGNNEQFF. CDR3 DNA: TGTGCCAGCAGCGTTCCGGGACTAGGTAACAATGAGCAGTTCTTC.